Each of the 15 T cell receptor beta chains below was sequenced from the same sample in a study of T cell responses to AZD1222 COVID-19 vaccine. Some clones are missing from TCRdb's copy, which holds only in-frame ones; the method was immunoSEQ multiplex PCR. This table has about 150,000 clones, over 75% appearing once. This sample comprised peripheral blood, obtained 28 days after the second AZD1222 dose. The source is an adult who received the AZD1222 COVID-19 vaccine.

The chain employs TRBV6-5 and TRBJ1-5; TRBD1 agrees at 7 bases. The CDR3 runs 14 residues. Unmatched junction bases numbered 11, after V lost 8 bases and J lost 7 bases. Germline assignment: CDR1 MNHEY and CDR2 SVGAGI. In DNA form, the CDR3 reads TGTGCCAGCCACGCAGGGGGGGCTGCACAGCCCCAGCATTTT. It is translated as CASHAGGAAQPQHF.

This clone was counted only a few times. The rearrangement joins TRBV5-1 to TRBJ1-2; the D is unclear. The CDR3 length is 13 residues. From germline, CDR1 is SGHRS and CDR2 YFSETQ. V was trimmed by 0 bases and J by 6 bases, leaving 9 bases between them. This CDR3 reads CASSLGPKDGYTF. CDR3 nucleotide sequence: TGCGCCAGCAGCTTGGGTCCCAAGGATGGCTACACCTTC. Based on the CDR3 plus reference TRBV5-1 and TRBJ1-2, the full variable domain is KAGVTQTPRYLIKTRGQQVTLSCSPISGHRSVSWYQQTPGQGLQFLFEYFSETQRNKGNFPGRFSGRQFSNSRSEMNVSTLELGDSALYLCASSLGPKDGYTFGSGTRLTVV.

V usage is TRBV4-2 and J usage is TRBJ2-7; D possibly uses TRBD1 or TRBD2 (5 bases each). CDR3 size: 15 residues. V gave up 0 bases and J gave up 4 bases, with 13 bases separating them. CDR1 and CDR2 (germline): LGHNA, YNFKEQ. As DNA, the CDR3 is TGTGCCAGCAGCCAAGATTGGGACGGAGGATACGAGCAGTACTTC. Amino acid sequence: CASSQDWDGGYEQYF.

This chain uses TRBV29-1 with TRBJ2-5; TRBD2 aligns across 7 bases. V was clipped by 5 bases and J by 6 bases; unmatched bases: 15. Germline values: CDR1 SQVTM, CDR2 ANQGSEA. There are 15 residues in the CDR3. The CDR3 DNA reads TGCAGCGTTCCGCTTGTCCGGGGGGTTGGAAAGACCCAGTACTTC. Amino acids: CSVPLVRGVGKTQYF.

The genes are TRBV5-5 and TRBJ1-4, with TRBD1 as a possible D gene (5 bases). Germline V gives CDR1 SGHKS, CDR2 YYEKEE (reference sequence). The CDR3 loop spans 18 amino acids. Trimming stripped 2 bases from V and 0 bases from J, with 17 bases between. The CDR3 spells CASSFQPLTGATNEKLFF. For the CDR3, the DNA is TGTGCCAGCAGCTTCCAGCCGCTTACAGGAGCAACTAATGAAAAACTGTTTTTT.

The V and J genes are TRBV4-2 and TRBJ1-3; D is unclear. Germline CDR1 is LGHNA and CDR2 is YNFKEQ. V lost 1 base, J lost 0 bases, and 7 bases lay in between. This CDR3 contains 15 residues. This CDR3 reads CASSQGAGSGNTIYF. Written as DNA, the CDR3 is TGTGCCAGCAGCCAAGGGGCAGGCTCTGGAAACACCATATATTTT.

The CDR3: CASSHRQPFPLHF. CDR3 coding DNA: TGTGCCAGCAGCCACCGACAGCCCTTCCCCCTCCACTTT. V usage is TRBV12-3 or TRBV12-4 and J usage is TRBJ1-6, with D tentatively TRBD1 (5 bases). This CDR3 comprises 13 residues. Trimming shortened V by 6 bases and J by 13 bases, and 16 bases separated the two germline ends.

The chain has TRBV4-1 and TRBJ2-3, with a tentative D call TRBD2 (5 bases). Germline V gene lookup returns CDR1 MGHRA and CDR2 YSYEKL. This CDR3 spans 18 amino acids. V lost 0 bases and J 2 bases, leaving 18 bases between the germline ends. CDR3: CASSQEFATRTVTDTQYF. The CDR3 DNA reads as TGCGCCAGCAGCCAAGAATTCGCCACCCGGACTGTCACAGATACGCAGTATTTT.

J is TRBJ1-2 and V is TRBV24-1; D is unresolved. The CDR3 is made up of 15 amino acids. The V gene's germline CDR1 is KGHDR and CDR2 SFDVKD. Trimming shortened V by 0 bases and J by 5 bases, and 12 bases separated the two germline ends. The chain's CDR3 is CATSDLRGSTYGYTF. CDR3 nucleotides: TGTGCCACCAGTGATTTGCGTGGCAGCACTTATGGCTACACCTTC.

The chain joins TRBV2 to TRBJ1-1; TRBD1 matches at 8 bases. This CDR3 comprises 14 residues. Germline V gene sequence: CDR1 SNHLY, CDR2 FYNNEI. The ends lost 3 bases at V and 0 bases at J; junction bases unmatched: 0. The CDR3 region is CASSEDRVNTEAFF. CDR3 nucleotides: TGTGCCAGCAGTGAGGACAGGGTGAACACTGAAGCTTTCTTT.

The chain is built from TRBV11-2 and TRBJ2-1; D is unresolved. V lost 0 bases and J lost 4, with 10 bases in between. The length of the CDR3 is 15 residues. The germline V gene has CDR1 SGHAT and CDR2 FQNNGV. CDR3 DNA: TGTGCCAGCAGCTTAGATAGGGCCCTATACAATGAGCAGTTCTTC. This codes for CASSLDRALYNEQFF.

In DNA form, the CDR3 reads TGTGCCTGGAGTGTTACCCCAGGGGGCGGCGGGGGCTACACCTTC. Its translation: CAWSVTPGGGGGYTF. The chain carries TRBV30 and TRBJ1-2, with 8 bases identical to TRBD1. CDR1 and CDR2 from the germline V gene are GTSNPN and SVGIG (reference sequence). The CDR3 sequence is 15 residues long. The V and J ends lost 0 bases and 8 bases, in that order; junction bases with no gene match: 11. Full variable domain (missing parts from reference TRBV30 and TRBJ1-2): SQTIHQWPATLVQPVGSPLSLECTVEGTSNPNLYWYRQAAGRGLQLLFYSVGIGQISSEVPQNLSASRPQDRQFILSSKKLLLSDSGFYLCAWSVTPGGGGGYTFGSGTRLTVV.

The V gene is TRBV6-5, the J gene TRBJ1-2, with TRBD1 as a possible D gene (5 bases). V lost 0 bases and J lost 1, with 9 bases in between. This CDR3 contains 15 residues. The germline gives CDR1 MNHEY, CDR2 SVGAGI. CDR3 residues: CASSYSTDLNYGYTF. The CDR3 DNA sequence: TGTGCCAGCAGTTACTCGACAGATCTTAACTATGGCTACACCTTC.

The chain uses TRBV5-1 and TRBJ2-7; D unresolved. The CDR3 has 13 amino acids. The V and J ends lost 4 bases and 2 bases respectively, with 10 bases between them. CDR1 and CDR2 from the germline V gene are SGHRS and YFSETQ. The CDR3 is CASSQNSPYEQYF. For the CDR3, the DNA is TGCGCCAGCAGCCAGAACAGCCCCTACGAGCAGTACTTC. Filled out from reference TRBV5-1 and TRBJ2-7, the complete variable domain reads KAGVTQTPRYLIKTRGQQVTLSCSPISGHRSVSWYQQTPGQGLQFLFEYFSETQRNKGNFPGRFSGRQFSNSRSEMNVSTLELGDSALYLCASSQNSPYEQYFGPGTRLTVT.

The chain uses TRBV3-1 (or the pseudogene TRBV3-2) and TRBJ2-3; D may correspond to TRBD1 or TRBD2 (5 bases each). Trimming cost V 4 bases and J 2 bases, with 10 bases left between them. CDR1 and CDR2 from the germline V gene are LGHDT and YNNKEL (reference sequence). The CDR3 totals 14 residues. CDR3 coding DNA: TGTGCCAGCAGCCCCTTGGGACCCACAGATACGCAGTATTTT. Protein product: CASSPLGPTDTQYF.